This TCR beta chain was documented in a study of blood T cells in healthy people across ages. Study outcomes and limitations: As age increased, TCR beta diversity per million T cells fell in a roughly linear fashion. A strong correlation between TCR beta diversity and naive T cell percentage was seen.

This clonotype was counted between two and nine times. No antigen is known for it. A J-beta primer mix and a sample-barcoded 5' primer were used in a second PCR of roughly 6 to 12 cycles. The authors tagged each cDNA molecule using a template-switch adaptor with 12 random nucleotides. TCRdb reanalysed the 5' RACE reads using MiXCR and keeps one entry per CDR3 protein. The data contain roughly 680,000 distinct CDR3 sequences, 40% to 65% of them seen just once; the ten biggest clones take up approximately 13%. The CDR3 is made up of 12 amino acids. The J segment lost 1 base and the V segment lost 7 bases, leaving 1 base of the junction unmatched. Germline V gene sequence: CDR1 MDHEN, CDR2 SYDVKM.

V gene TRBV28 combines with J gene TRBJ2-7; 7 bases line up with TRBD1. This receptor was identified in a woman at least 80 years old in good health. What was sequenced was blood. The CDR3 DNA reads as TGTGCCAGCAAGGGGGCTTCCTACGAGCAGTACTTC. Residues: CASKGASYEQYF. The full variable domain, in which reference TRBV28 and TRBJ2-7 provide the parts outside the CDR3, is DVKVTQSSRYLVKRTGEKVFLECVQDMDHENMFWYRQDPGLGLRLIYFSYDVKMKEKGDIPEGYSVSREKKERFSLILESASTNQTSMYLCASKGASYEQYFGPGTRLTVT.